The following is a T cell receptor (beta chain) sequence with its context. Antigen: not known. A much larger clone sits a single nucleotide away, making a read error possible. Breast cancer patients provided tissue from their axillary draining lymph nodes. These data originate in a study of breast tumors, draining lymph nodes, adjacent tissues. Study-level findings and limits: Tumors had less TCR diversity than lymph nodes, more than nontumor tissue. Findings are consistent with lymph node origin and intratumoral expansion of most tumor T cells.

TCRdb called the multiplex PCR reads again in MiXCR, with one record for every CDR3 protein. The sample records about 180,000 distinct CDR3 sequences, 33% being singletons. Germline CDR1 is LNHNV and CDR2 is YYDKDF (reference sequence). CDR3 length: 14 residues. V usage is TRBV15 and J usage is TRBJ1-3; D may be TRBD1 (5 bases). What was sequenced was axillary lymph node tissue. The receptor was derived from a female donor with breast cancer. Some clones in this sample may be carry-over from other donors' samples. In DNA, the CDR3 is TGTGCCAGCTCACCACCTCCGGGGGGAAACACCATACATTTT. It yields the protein CASSPPPGGNTIHF. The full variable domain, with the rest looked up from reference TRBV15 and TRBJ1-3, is DAMVIQNPRYQVTQFGKPVTLSCSQTLNHNVMYWYQQKSSQAPKLLFHYYDKDFNNEADTPDNFQSRRPNTSFCFLDIRSPGLGDTAMYLCASSPPPGGNTIHFGEGSWLTVV.